This note documents a single T cell receptor beta chain sequence. The count of this clone is one. It lacks a known antigen. Qualities for individual bases were not recorded, and no much larger clone is one base off. This sample is part of a study of T cell changes during pregnancy in multiple sclerosis (dated by TCRdb to the late 2010s). Some background on the complete study: In women with multiple sclerosis, the researchers looked at how the T cell repertoire shifted as pregnancy progressed.

The junction shows trimming of 4 bases on V and 7 bases on J, and the gene matches do not reach 12 bases of it. The CDR1 and CDR2 encoded by the germline V gene are SNHLY and FYNNEI. Measured from the cysteine to the phenylalanine, the CDR3 is 15 residues long. Of all the DNA, just the CDR3 is kept, 45 bases in frame from base 1. The method was the immunoSEQ multiplex PCR assay. Entries here come from immuneACCESS through TCRdb and include only in-frame sequences with V and J called. Some clones fail to appear in such tables; in the studies checked, an unresolved V gene covers under half of the shortfall, and the cause of the remainder is unknown. For this sample there are 40,000 to 60,000 clones; 94% appear just once. Together, the top ten hold 0.4% to 0.55% of the sample.

The chain joins TRBV2 to TRBJ2-7; the junction holds 8 bases that match TRBD2. This clonotype was obtained from a female donor with multiple sclerosis, enrolled in a pregnancy study. This sample comprised CD4+ T cells from peripheral blood mononuclear cells, obtained in the first trimester of pregnancy. The nucleotide sequence is given as TGTGCCAGCAGTGGGGCAATAGCGGGGTCGGGGGAGCAGTACTTC. Its translation reads: CASSGAIAGSGEQYF.